This note documents a single T cell receptor beta chain sequence. This record comes from a study of cytomegalovirus exposure and HLA in healthy donors. The PCR made use of 60 Vbeta and 13 Jbeta primers. The method was immunoSEQ multiplex PCR; TCRdb's version includes in-frame clones alone and lacks a portion of them. The data show approximately 130,000 clones, with approximately 82% seen just once and less than 2% held by the top ten. Sequencing was carried out using PBMCs. The receptor's source is a man aged 40-55 years in good health and CMV-seronegative.

CDR3 coding DNA: TGTGCCAGCAGCTTGATAGCGGGGGCCCGCAATGAGCAGTTCTTC. Amino acid sequence: CASSLIAGARNEQFF. The V call is TRBV7-3, the J call TRBJ2-1; TRBD2 agrees at 9 bases. J lost 6 bases, V lost 3 bases, and 6 bases had no gene match. This CDR3 is built from 15 residues. Germline values: CDR1 SGHTA, CDR2 FQGTGA.